Each of the 25 T cell receptor beta chains below was sequenced from the same sample in a study of cytotoxic CD8 clonotypes in ibrutinib-treated CLL. The method was immunoSEQ multiplex PCR; TCRdb's version includes in-frame clones alone and lacks a portion of them. This table holds about 14,000 clones, around 60% found once. The source material was PBMCs, sampled before ibrutinib treatment. The receptors shown here come from a human donor with chronic lymphocytic leukemia.

The chain combines TRBV18 with TRBJ2-6; D tentatively reads TRBD1 or TRBD2 (6 bases each). V gave up 6 bases and J gave up 9 bases, with 24 bases separating them. Germline V gene sequence: CDR1 KGHSH, CDR2 LQKENI. The CDR3 is made up of 17 amino acids. DNA of the CDR3: TGTGCCAGCTCCCTAACGGGGGCTCCAGGCTGGGACAACGTCCTGACTTTC. This encodes CASSLTGAPGWDNVLTF.

The rearrangement uses TRBV4-1 and TRBJ2-3, with 7 bases lining up with TRBD2. Germline V gene data show CDR1 as MGHRA and CDR2 as YSYEKL. V was clipped by 4 bases and J by 8 bases; unmatched bases: 12. The CDR3 length is 15 residues. CDR3 amino acids: CASSPGLDLGVTQYF. The DNA of the CDR3 is TGCGCCAGCAGCCCTGGACTAGATTTGGGAGTTACGCAGTATTTT.

CDR3 sequence (DNA): TGTGCCAGCAGCGAAGTGGGAGGGTCGGATGGCTACACCTTC. Protein sequence: CASSEVGGSDGYTF. V usage is TRBV7-9 and J usage is TRBJ1-2; D not certain. CDR1 is SEHNR and CDR2 is FQNEAQ in the germline V gene (reference sequence). V lost 5 bases and J lost 6, with 16 bases in between. This CDR3 is 14 amino acids long.

The chain carries TRBV2 and TRBJ1-2, with 9 bases fitting TRBD1. CDR3 length equals 14 residues. V lost 5 bases and J lost 2; bases outside the gene matches: 3. Germline lookup yields CDR1 SNHLY and CDR2 FYNNEI. In DNA form, the CDR3 reads TGTGCCAGCAGTCCCGGACAGGGGAACTATGGCTACACCTTC. This encodes CASSPGQGNYGYTF.

This clone was found a few times. The chain combines TRBV5-5 with TRBJ1-4; D remains unclear. With 4 bases removed from V and 3 bases from J, the gap between germline ends came to 10 bases. The CDR3 covers 14 residues. Germline V lookup: CDR1 SGHKS, CDR2 YYEKEE (reference sequence). CDR3 nucleotide sequence: TGTGCCAGCAGCGGCCGGGGTTCTAATGAAAAACTGTTTTTT. Its translation is CASSGRGSNEKLFF.

This clone has only one observation. The rearrangement joins TRBV19 to TRBJ1-1, with D unresolved. Per germline, CDR1 LNHDA and CDR2 SQIVND (reference sequence). CDR3 size: 12 residues. Trimming cost V 5 bases and J 1 base, with 5 bases left between them. For the CDR3, the DNA is TGTGCCAGTAGTCTAAGGAACACTGAAGCTTTCTTT. Protein: CASSLRNTEAFF.

This clone was counted only a few times. The rearrangement joins TRBV9 to TRBJ1-1; D call uncertain. Between the trimmed V and J ends, which lost 3 bases and 0 bases, there was a span of 3 bases. The CDR3 has 12 residues. Germline CDR1 reads SGDLS; CDR2 reads YYNGEE. The CDR3 loop is CASSGLNTEAFF. In nucleotides, the CDR3 is TGTGCCAGCAGCGGGCTGAACACTGAAGCTTTCTTT.

DNA for the CDR3: TGTGCCAGCACCTGGGACGGCCTCCCTTATGGCTACACCTTC. The encoded protein is CASTWDGLPYGYTF. This sequence joins TRBV7-9 and TRBJ1-2, with D perhaps matching TRBD1 (5 bases). Germline CDR1 reads SEHNR; CDR2 reads FQNEAQ (reference sequence). The CDR3 spans 14 residues. Trimming cost V 7 bases and J 5 bases, with 17 bases left between them. The whole variable domain, remainder taken from reference TRBV7-9 and TRBJ1-2, is DTGVSQNPRHKITKRGQNVTFRCDPISEHNRLYWYRQTLGQGPEFLTYFQNEAQLEKSRLLSDRFSAERPKGSFSTLEIQRTEQGDSAMYLCASTWDGLPYGYTFGSGTRLTVV.

The V gene is TRBV7-9, the J gene TRBJ1-1; 7 nucleotides line up with TRBD1. The CDR3 is 11 residues long. Trimming at V came to 5 bases and at J to 11 bases, leaving 5 bases not matched to a gene. Germline values: CDR1 SEHNR, CDR2 FQNEAQ (reference sequence). CDR3: CASSERGLAFF. Written as DNA, the CDR3 is TGTGCCAGCAGCGAAAGGGGGCTTGCTTTCTTT.

V and J are TRBV9 and TRBJ1-5; D is uncertain. The CDR3 is 12 residues long. Between the trimmed V and J ends, which lost 3 bases and 7 bases, there was a span of 8 bases. Germline V CDR1 and CDR2: SGDLS, YYNGEE. The CDR3 reads CASSAGGQPQHF. CDR3 nucleotide sequence: TGTGCCAGCAGCGCGGGCGGCCAGCCCCAGCATTTT.

The chain joins TRBV5-4 to TRBJ2-5; D remains unclear. Looked up from germline, CDR1 is SGHNT and CDR2 is YYREEE (reference sequence). The CDR3 covers 11 residues. V shed 3 bases and J shed 1 base, with 1 base lying between them. CDR3 sequence (DNA): TGTGCCAGCAGCTCCCAAGAGACCCAGTACTTC. This encodes CASSSQETQYF.

The rearrangement joins TRBV2 to TRBJ1-1; D gene ambiguous. Germline-derived CDR1 and CDR2 are SNHLY and FYNNEI. Trimming pared 11 bases from V and 0 bases from J, leaving 13 bases between. The CDR3 runs to 13 residues. This CDR3 reads CACSPRVNTEAFF. Written as DNA, the CDR3 is TGTGCCTGCTCCCCCCGGGTGAACACTGAAGCTTTCTTT.

The chain combines TRBV7-9 with TRBJ2-3; D unclear. The CDR3 consists of 12 residues. CDR1 is SEHNR, CDR2 FQNEAQ, per germline (reference sequence). V shed 5 bases and J shed 0 bases, with 3 bases lying between them. CDR3 sequence (DNA): TGTGCCAGCAGCCTTAGCACAGATACGCAGTATTTT. Translation: CASSLSTDTQYF.

The V and J genes are TRBV7-9 and TRBJ2-5; 8 bases match TRBD1. CDR3 length equals 14 residues. Germline V gene data show CDR1 as SEHNR and CDR2 as FQNEAQ (reference sequence). V lost 5 bases, J lost 4 bases, and 6 bases stayed unmatched. The CDR3 DNA reads TGTGCCAGCAGCGTAGACAGGGGAGGAGAGACCCAGTACTTC. It specifies CASSVDRGGETQYF.

This clone has just one count. The rearrangement uses TRBV9 and TRBJ2-1; unclear D gene. The CDR3 extends over 15 amino acids. Trimming left V 1 base short and J 0 bases short, with 8 bases between. Germline CDR1 is SGDLS and CDR2 is YYNGEE. CDR3 residues: CASSVIDDSYNEQFF. For the CDR3, the DNA is TGTGCCAGCAGCGTAATAGATGACTCCTACAATGAGCAGTTCTTC.

This clone has only a few counts. This sequence joins TRBV2 and TRBJ1-1, with a weak D call TRBD1 (6 bases). The germline V gene encodes CDR1 SNHLY and CDR2 FYNNEI. V lost 7 bases, J lost 0 bases, and 6 bases lay in between. This CDR3 region has 12 residues. CDR3 DNA: TGTGCCAGCAACAGGGTGAACACTGAAGCTTTCTTT. It codes for CASNRVNTEAFF.

The gene calls are TRBV5-4 and TRBJ2-5; possible D gene TRBD2, 6 bases. Germline CDR1 is SGHNT and CDR2 is YYREEE (reference sequence). V gave up 0 bases and J gave up 2 bases, with 14 bases separating them. This CDR3 region has 16 residues. This CDR3 reads CASSLGGDSRQETQYF. The CDR3 DNA is TGTGCCAGCAGCTTGGGAGGGGACTCTCGTCAAGAGACCCAGTACTTC.

V usage is TRBV27 and J usage is TRBJ2-1, with 8 bases that match TRBD1. The junction had 6 bases not matched to a gene; V was cut back by 6 bases and J by 2 bases. This CDR3 spans 15 amino acids. CDR1 and CDR2 (germline): MNHEY, SMNVEV (reference sequence). The CDR3 DNA is TGTGCCAGCAGAACGGACAGGGCCCCCTACAATGAGCAGTTCTTC. This codes for CASRTDRAPYNEQFF.

The V call is TRBV7-8, the J call TRBJ2-7; maybe TRBD2 (6 bases). Trimming took 2 bases from V and 7 from J, leaving 12 bases between them. Looked up from germline, CDR1 is SGHVS and CDR2 is FQNEAQ. The CDR3 spans 13 residues. DNA of the CDR3: TGTGCCAGCAGCTTAATCCCAGGAGGGGAGCAGTACTTC. Amino acid sequence: CASSLIPGGEQYF.

This clone has more than one count but fewer than ten. This chain links TRBV29-1 with TRBJ1-2; 7 bases map to TRBD1. V shed 4 bases and J 9 bases; nucleotides not matched to a gene: 11. Germline lookup yields CDR1 SQVTM and CDR2 ANQGSEA. There are 13 residues in the CDR3. The CDR3 DNA reads TGCAGCGTTGGATTGGGACAGTCTCCCAGCTACACCTTC. Protein product: CSVGLGQSPSYTF.

The table lists this clone with a count of one. This chain connects TRBV5-4 to TRBJ2-4, with D maybe TRBD2 (5 bases). This CDR3 is built from 15 residues. V shed 3 bases and J shed 0 bases, with 10 bases lying between them. Germline CDR1 and CDR2: SGHNT and YYREEE (reference sequence). The CDR3 region is CASSSEGLAKNIQYF. DNA for the CDR3: TGTGCCAGCAGCTCCGAGGGCTTAGCCAAAAACATTCAGTACTTC.

The sample holds a few counts of this clone. V usage is TRBV19 and J usage is TRBJ1-6; D perhaps matches TRBD1 (6 bases). V shed 8 bases and J shed 11 bases, with 10 bases lying between them. The CDR3 is made up of 11 amino acids. Germline V lookup: CDR1 LNHDA, CDR2 SQIVND (reference sequence). This CDR3 reads CASSQGTPLHF. CDR3 nucleotide sequence: TGTGCCAGTTCGCAGGGGACACCCCTCCACTTT. Based on the CDR3 plus reference TRBV19 and TRBJ1-6, the full variable domain is DGGITQSPKYLFRKEGQNVTLSCEQNLNHDAMYWYRQDPGQGLRLIYYSQIVNDFQKGDIAEGYSVSREKKESFPLTVTSAQKNPTAFYLCASSQGTPLHFGNGTRLTVT.

V and J are TRBV19 and TRBJ1-4; TRBD1 agrees at 9 bases. V lost 11 bases to trimming and J lost 0 bases; unmatched junction nucleotides: 10. Germline assignment: CDR1 LNHDA and CDR2 SQIVND (reference sequence). The CDR3 runs 16 residues. CDR3 nucleotide sequence: TGTGCCGCAGGGACAGGGAGAGTGGCAACTAATGAAAAACTGTTTTTT. Translation gives CAAGTGRVATNEKLFF.

The chain's CDR3 is CASSESPGQGVTDTQYF. DNA of the CDR3: TGTGCCAGCAGTGAATCCCCGGGACAGGGGGTGACAGATACGCAGTATTTT. The genes are TRBV25-1 and TRBJ2-3, with 11 bases lining up with TRBD1. The CDR3 is made up of 17 amino acids. Trimming at V came to 1 base and at J to 3 bases, leaving 6 bases not matched to a gene. Germline CDR1 is MGHDK and CDR2 is SYGVNS.

The DNA for the CDR3 is TGTGCCAGCAGCTTCGGGGACGGCTCCTATGGCTACACCTTC. Its translation: CASSFGDGSYGYTF. The chain carries TRBV7-9 and TRBJ1-2; maybe TRBD1 (5 bases). The CDR3 extends over 14 amino acids. CDR1 and CDR2 from the germline V gene are SEHNR and FQNEAQ (reference sequence). Trimming stripped 3 bases from V and 4 bases from J, with 12 bases between.